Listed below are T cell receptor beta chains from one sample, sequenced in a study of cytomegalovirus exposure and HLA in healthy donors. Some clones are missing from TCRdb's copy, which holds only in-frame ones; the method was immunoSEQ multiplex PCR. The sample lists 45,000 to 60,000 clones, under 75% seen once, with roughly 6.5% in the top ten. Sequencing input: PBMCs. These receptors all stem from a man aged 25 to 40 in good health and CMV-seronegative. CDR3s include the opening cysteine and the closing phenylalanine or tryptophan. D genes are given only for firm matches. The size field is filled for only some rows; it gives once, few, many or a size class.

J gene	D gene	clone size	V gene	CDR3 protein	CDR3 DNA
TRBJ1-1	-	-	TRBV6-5	CASYRGVMSEAFF	TGTGCCAGCTACCGGGGGGTAATGTCTGAAGCTTTCTTT
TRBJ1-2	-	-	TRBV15	CATSEIRGARGYTF	TGTGCCACCAGCGAGATACGGGGGGCTAGAGGCTACACCTTC
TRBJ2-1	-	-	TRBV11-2	CASSLGRGNEQFF	TGTGCCAGCAGCTTAGGGAGGGGCAATGAGCAGTTCTTC
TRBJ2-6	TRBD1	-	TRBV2	CASLWETGGDGANVLTF	TGTGCCAGCTTGTGGGAGACAGGGGGCGATGGGGCCAACGTCCTGACTTTC
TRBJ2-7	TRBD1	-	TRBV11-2	CASSLGTGLYEQYF	TGTGCCAGCAGCTTAGGGACAGGTCTCTACGAGCAGTACTTC
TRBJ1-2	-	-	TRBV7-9	CASSLGAGENGYTF	TGTGCCAGCAGCTTAGGGGCAGGGGAGAATGGCTACACCTTC
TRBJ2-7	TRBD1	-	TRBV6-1	CATRGDRSFEQYF	TGTGCCACGAGGGGGGACAGGTCGTTCGAGCAGTATTTC
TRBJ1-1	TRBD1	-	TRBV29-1	CSGIDRGEAFF	TGCAGCGGAATCGACAGGGGAGAAGCTTTCTTT
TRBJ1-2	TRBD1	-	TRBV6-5	CASSLTGPYYGYTF	TGTGCCAGCAGCCTGACAGGGCCTTACTATGGCTACACCTTC
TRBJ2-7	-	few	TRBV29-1	CSGGGTYEQYF	TGCAGCGGGGGCGGTACCTACGAGCAGTACTTC